This TCR beta chain came from a study of vaccination and CD4 T cells after COVID-19. Whole-study context: Each control culture was treated with a CEFX pool, an HIV-1 Nef pool, or no peptide.

Indicated treatment: roughly 10-day PBMC culture with coronavirus spike peptide pools or control peptides (ViraFEST assay). Negative selection was the method that isolated CD4+ T cells after less than 13 days of culture. Oncomine TCR Beta short-read sequencing was applied to DNA from cultured CD4+ T cells. Each CDR3 protein gets one entry after TCRdb re-called the PCR reads with MiXCR. The sample consists of 8,000 or so distinct CDR3 sequences, just under 55% of them appearing once. This clonotype was counted a single time. The antigen is not known. General study results and limits: Spike mono-reactivity was found in 304 of the 307 vaccine-specific clones identified in convalescent patients.

The receptor comes from a human donor who had recovered from COVID-19. Material: CD4+ T cells from blood, cultured in vitro.

CDR3 sequence (DNA): TGTGCCAGCATGGCAGGTTACATTCAGTACTTC. This codes for CASMAGYIQYF. The chain has TRBV11-3 and TRBJ2-4, with D unresolved. CDR1 and CDR2 from the germline V gene are SGHNT and YENEEA. Trimming cost V 7 bases and J 8 bases, with 9 bases left between them. The CDR3 is 11 residues long.